This T cell receptor beta chain was captured in a study of T cell repertoires in cytomegalovirus infection. For the study at large: Based on public TCR beta signatures, there were indications of CMV infection and of a matching HLA type. Overall study results and limits: Dominating the ex vivo response were TCR beta clonotypes that were CMV-specific and HLA-C-restricted. People with CMV and the relevant HLA were identified by cumulative public TCR beta family frequency.

TCRdb re-called the reads through MiXCR, storing one row per CDR3 protein. The data contain 200,000 to 300,000 distinct CDR3 sequences, approximately 9.2% of them singletons. The CDR3 consists of 13 residues. Germline CDR1 is MNHNY and CDR2 is SVGAGI (reference sequence). The V and J ends lost 6 bases and 4 bases respectively, with 12 bases between them. For this clonotype: Its antigen remains unknown.

This clonotype originated in a human donor in good health (CMV status not recorded). Some clones in this sample may be carry-over from other donors' samples. This chain joins TRBV6-6 and TRBJ1-1; no clear D. The sequenced sample consisted of PBMCs. The chain's CDR3 is CASSRHDPTEAFF. The CDR3 DNA follows: TGTGCCAGCAGCCGACATGATCCCACTGAAGCTTTCTTT.